A single sample is the source of the 2 T cell receptor beta chains below, sequenced in a study of T cells in women clearing cervical HPV infection (dated by TCRdb to the late 2010s). Libraries were built with the immunoSEQ multiplex PCR assay. TCRdb stores this immuneACCESS table with in-frame sequences only. Part of the clones is absent; in the studies checked, under half of the shortfall reflects unresolved V genes, and no reason is known for the rest. In this sample's table one finds 45,000 to 55,000 clones. 0.8% to 1% of the sample is held by the ten biggest clonotypes. Input material: blood buffy coat. Receptors were obtained from a woman between 18 and 75 years old with a cervical HPV16 infection that either progressed to CIN3+ or cleared (not recorded which).

Remarks on this clone: The observed sequence ends 3 residues before the CDR3 terminus, with the missing tail filled in from the germline J gene. The chain couples TRBV4-1 to TRBJ1-4, with TRBD1 matching 7 bases. CDR1 and CDR2 (germline): MGHRA, YSYEKL. V trimming: 0 bases; J trimming: 8 bases; junction bases outside the gene matches: 6. CDR3 length equals 15 residues. CDR3 in amino acids: CASSQERGLREKLFF. Partial CDR3 DNA: TGCGCCAGCAGCCAAGAAAGGGGGCTCAGGGAAAAA.

In the case of this clone: The missing CDR3 end, 3 residues past where the read stops, is filled in from the germline J gene. This chain connects TRBV6-2 or TRBV6-3 to TRBJ1-2; 7 bases line up with TRBD1. Germline CDR1 and CDR2: MNHEY and SVGEGT. The CDR3 is 12 amino acids. V dropped 5 bases and J dropped 7; count of bases not matched to a gene: 4. The part of the CDR3 DNA that was read is TGTGCCAGCAGTCGACAGGGAGGTGGC. Protein: CASSRQGGG. The CDR3, in full, reads CASSRQGGGYTF.